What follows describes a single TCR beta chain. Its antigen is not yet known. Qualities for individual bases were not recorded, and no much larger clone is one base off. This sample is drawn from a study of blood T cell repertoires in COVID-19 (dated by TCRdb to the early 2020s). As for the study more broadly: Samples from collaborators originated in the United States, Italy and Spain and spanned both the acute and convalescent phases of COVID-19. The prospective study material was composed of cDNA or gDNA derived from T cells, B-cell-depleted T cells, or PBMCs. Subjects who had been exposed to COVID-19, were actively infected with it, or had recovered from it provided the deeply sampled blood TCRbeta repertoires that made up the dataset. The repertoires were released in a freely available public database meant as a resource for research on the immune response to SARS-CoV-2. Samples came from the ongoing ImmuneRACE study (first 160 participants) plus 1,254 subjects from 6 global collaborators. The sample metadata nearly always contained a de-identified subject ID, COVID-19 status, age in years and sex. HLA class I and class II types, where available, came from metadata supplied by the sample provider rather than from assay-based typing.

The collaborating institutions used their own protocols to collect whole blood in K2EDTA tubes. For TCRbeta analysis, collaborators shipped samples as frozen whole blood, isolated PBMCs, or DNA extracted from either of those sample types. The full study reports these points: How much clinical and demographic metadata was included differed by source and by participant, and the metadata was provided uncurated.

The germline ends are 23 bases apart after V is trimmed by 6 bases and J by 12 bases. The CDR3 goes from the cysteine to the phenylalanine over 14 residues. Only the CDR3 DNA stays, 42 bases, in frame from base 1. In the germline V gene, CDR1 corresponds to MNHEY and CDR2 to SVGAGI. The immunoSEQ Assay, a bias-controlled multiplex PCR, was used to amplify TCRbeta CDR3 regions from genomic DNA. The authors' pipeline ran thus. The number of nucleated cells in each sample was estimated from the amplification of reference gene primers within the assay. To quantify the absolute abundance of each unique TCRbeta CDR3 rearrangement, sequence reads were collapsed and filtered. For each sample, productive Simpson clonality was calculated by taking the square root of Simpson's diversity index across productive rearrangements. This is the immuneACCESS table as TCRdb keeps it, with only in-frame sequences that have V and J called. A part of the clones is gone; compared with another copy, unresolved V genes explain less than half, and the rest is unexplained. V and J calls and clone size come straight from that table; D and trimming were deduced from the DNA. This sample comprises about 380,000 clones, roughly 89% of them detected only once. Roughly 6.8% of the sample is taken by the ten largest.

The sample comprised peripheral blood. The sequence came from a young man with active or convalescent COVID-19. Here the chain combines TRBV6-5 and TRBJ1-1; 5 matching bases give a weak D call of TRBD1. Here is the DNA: TGTGCCAGCAGAACAAGTCGACAGCCACTTTCGACTTTCTTT. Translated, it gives CASRTSRQPLSTFF.